This T cell receptor (beta chain) is drawn from a study of T cell changes during pregnancy in multiple sclerosis (dated by TCRdb to about 2019). Background for the entire study: The study looked at changes in the T cell repertoire across pregnancy in women with multiple sclerosis.

The CDR3 measures 17 amino acids from cysteine to phenylalanine. Just CDR3 DNA is preserved here, 51 bases in frame from base 1. Compared with germline, V lacks 5 bases and J lacks 6 bases; bases without a gene match: 13. CDR1 and CDR2, looked up from the germline V gene, are LGHNA and YNFKEQ. Receptors were amplified or captured by the immunoSEQ multiplex PCR assay. Not all clones reach the TCRdb copy of this immuneACCESS table, which keeps in-frame sequences only. Checked studies attribute under half of the gap to unresolved V genes and leave the rest unexplained. The sample records about 22,000 clones, around 85% of which are singletons. The ten biggest clones cover less than 8.5% of the sample. Remarks on this clone: Its target antigen remains unknown. No base-level quality is on record; no much larger clone is a single base apart.

The sequence came from a female donor with multiple sclerosis, enrolled in a pregnancy study. The chain is assembled from TRBV4-2 and TRBJ2-3, with 11 central nucleotides matching TRBD2. The sample consisted of CD8+ T cells from peripheral blood mononuclear cells, taken before pregnancy. At the DNA level, the sequence is TGTGCCAGCAGCTTGTTAGTCCTAGCGGGAGGACGGGATACGCAGTATTTT. Its product reads: CASSLLVLAGGRDTQYF.